This entry features one T cell receptor (beta chain) sequence. The table came from immunoSEQ multiplex PCR; TCRdb's copy has only in-frame clones and leaves some out. The sample lists 40,000 to 55,000 clones; roughly nine tenths were seen once. The entry originates in a study of control samples from healthy donors and cancer patients. CDR3 size: 16 residues. Germline CDR1 SGHRS, CDR2 YFSETQ. V lost 3 bases, J lost 6 bases, and 12 bases stayed unmatched. The sequencing sample was made of PBMCs. The V call is TRBV5-1, the J call TRBJ2-7; 10 nucleotides align to TRBD2. This receptor was identified in a man aged 35 to 55 with colorectal cancer. This CDR3 is CASSYRTSGPESEQYF. In DNA, the CDR3 is TGCGCCAGCAGCTACCGGACTAGCGGTCCCGAAAGCGAGCAGTACTTC.